The rows below give T cell receptor beta chains drawn from one sample of a study of CD8 T cell repertoires and HIV-1 epitope variants. Using immunoSEQ multiplex PCR, the repertoire was profiled, and TCRdb retains in-frame clones only, with some absent. The table includes just over 2,500 clones, less than 75% detected once. What these receptors recognize is not known. The material sequenced was cultured CD8+ T cells derived from PBMCs. The source of these receptors is a male donor with HIV. The CDR3 runs from the conserved cysteine through the conserved F or W. The D gene is left open where the match is weak. Clone size is given for some rows only: seen once, a few or many times, or a class if the clone is expanded.

J: TRBJ2-3
size: -
D: TRBD2
V: TRBV6-4
CDR3: CASSEAPGRLADVTDTQYF
DNA: TGTGCCAGCAGTGAGGCCCCTGGCAGACTAGCGGACGTAACAGATACGCAGTATTTT

J: TRBJ2-2
size: -
D: -
V: TRBV29-1
CDR3: CSAGRTNSGELFF
DNA: TGCAGCGCCGGACGGACGAATAGCGGGGAGCTGTTTTTT

J: TRBJ2-1
size: -
D: -
V: TRBV21-1
CDR3: CASSKEGLSYNEQFF
DNA: TGTGCCAGCAGCAAGGAGGGTCTCTCCTACAATGAGCAGTTCTTC

J: TRBJ1-1
size: -
D: -
V: TRBV15
CDR3: CATSRDRDISEAFF
DNA: TGTGCCACCAGCAGAGATCGGGACATCTCTGAAGCTTTCTTT

J: TRBJ1-2
size: -
D: -
V: TRBV30
CDR3: CAWSSGGLGYTF
DNA: TGTGCCTGGAGCTCTGGGGGGCTCGGCTACACCTTC

J: TRBJ2-1
size: few
D: -
V: TRBV7-8
CDR3: CASSLDSSYNEQFF
DNA: TGTGCCAGCAGCTTAGATAGCTCCTACAATGAGCAGTTCTTC

J: TRBJ2-3
size: once
D: TRBD1
V: TRBV7-2
CDR3: CASSLAQGALTDTQYF
DNA: TGTGCCAGCAGCTTAGCACAGGGGGCGTTAACAGATACGCAGTATTTT

J: TRBJ2-5
size: -
D: TRBD2
V: TRBV6-5
CDR3: CASSYYETSGGETQYF
DNA: TGTGCCAGCAGTTACTATGAAACTAGCGGGGGTGAGACCCAGTACTTC

J: TRBJ2-1
size: -
D: TRBD1
V: TRBV28
CDR3: CASSPDRGYNEQFF
DNA: TGTGCCAGCAGTCCGGACAGGGGTTACAATGAGCAGTTCTTC

J: TRBJ2-7
size: -
D: -
V: TRBV5-6
CDR3: CASSLPGSEQYF
DNA: TGTGCCAGCAGCTTACCGGGGAGCGAGCAGTACTTC

J: TRBJ1-1
size: -
D: TRBD1
V: TRBV19
CDR3: CASGQGPSTEAFF
DNA: TGTGCCAGCGGACAGGGCCCGTCCACTGAAGCTTTCTTT

J: TRBJ1-2
size: few
D: -
V: TRBV4-1
CDR3: CASSQAPTGVDGYTF
DNA: TGCGCCAGCAGCCAGGCCCCGACAGGTGTAGATGGCTACACCTTC

J: TRBJ2-7
size: -
D: TRBD1
V: TRBV5-6
CDR3: CASSVTGGSGEQYF
DNA: TGTGCCAGCAGCGTAACAGGGGGCTCGGGGGAGCAGTACTTC

J: TRBJ2-1
size: -
D: TRBD2
V: TRBV19
CDR3: CASSIQTSGISYNEQFF
DNA: TGTGCCAGTAGTATCCAGACTAGCGGGATTTCCTACAATGAGCAGTTCTTC

J: TRBJ2-7
size: -
D: -
V: TRBV6-5
CDR3: CASSRGISGEQYF
DNA: TGTGCCAGCAGCCGCGGGATCTCGGGCGAGCAGTACTTC

J: TRBJ1-1
size: -
D: -
V: TRBV2
CDR3: CASNPNTEAFF
DNA: TGTGCCAGCAACCCGAACACTGAAGCTTTCTTT

J: TRBJ2-1
size: -
D: -
V: TRBV7-9
CDR3: CASSLSLQGGNEQFF
DNA: TGTGCCAGCAGCTTATCTCTTCAGGGGGGGAATGAGCAGTTCTTC

J: TRBJ2-2
size: few
D: -
V: TRBV4-1
CDR3: CASSQDGNTGELFF
DNA: TGCGCCAGCAGCCAAGATGGGAACACCGGGGAGCTGTTTTTT

J: TRBJ2-1
size: -
D: TRBD1
V: TRBV29-1
CDR3: CSVIGQGLWEKFF
DNA: TGCAGCGTGATAGGACAGGGGCTTTGGGAAAAGTTCTTC

J: TRBJ1-1
size: -
D: -
V: TRBV6-1
CDR3: CASISRTTEAFF
DNA: TGTGCCAGCATTTCCCGAACGACAGAAGCTTTCTTT

J: TRBJ2-1
size: -
D: TRBD1
V: TRBV7-8
CDR3: CASSGPGTGRTDEQFF
DNA: TGTGCCAGCAGCGGGCCCGGGACAGGGAGAACGGATGAGCAGTTCTTC

J: TRBJ1-2
size: -
D: TRBD1
V: TRBV18
CDR3: CASSPWGSQGGDYGYTF
DNA: TGTGCCAGCTCACCGTGGGGGAGTCAGGGGGGAGACTATGGCTACACCTTC

J: TRBJ2-1
size: once
D: TRBD2
V: TRBV27
CDR3: CASSPFDSGGGNEQFF
DNA: TGTGCCAGCAGTCCATTCGATAGCGGGGGGGGCAATGAGCAGTTCTTC

J: TRBJ1-2
size: -
D: -
V: TRBV6-5
CDR3: CASRLSGYYGYTF
DNA: TGTGCCAGCAGGCTCTCAGGGTACTATGGCTACACCTTC

J: TRBJ2-1
size: -
D: -
V: TRBV7-8
CDR3: CASSLTEDNEQFF
DNA: TGTGCCAGCAGCTTAACGGAGGACAATGAGCAGTTCTTC

J: TRBJ2-1
size: once
D: -
V: TRBV4-3
CDR3: CASSQESDTYNEQFF
DNA: TGCGCCAGCAGCCAAGAAAGCGATACCTACAATGAGCAGTTCTTC

J: TRBJ2-7
size: -
D: TRBD2
V: TRBV27
CDR3: CATRHIRREWVLAGPISYEQYF
DNA: TGTGCCACCAGACATATTAGAAGGGAGTGGGTACTAGCGGGACCTATCTCCTACGAGCAGTACTTC

J: TRBJ1-2
size: -
D: TRBD1
V: TRBV9
CDR3: CASSLIQGVGYGYTF
DNA: TGTGCCAGCAGCCTGATACAGGGGGTCGGCTATGGCTACACCTTC

J: TRBJ2-3
size: -
D: TRBD2
V: TRBV19
CDR3: CASSQGLARDTDTQYF
DNA: TGTGCCAGTAGCCAAGGACTAGCGAGGGACACAGATACGCAGTATTTT

J: TRBJ2-3
size: -
D: -
V: TRBV7-9
CDR3: CASSRELTDTQYF
DNA: TGTGCCAGCAGTCGGGAGCTCACAGATACGCAGTATTTT

J: TRBJ1-1
size: -
D: -
V: TRBV15
CDR3: CATSRGVQGANTEAFF
DNA: TGTGCCACCAGCAGAGGAGTTCAGGGAGCGAACACTGAAGCTTTCTTT

J: TRBJ2-7
size: -
D: -
V: TRBV5-6
CDR3: CASKPQVQFHEQYF
DNA: TGTGCCAGCAAACCACAGGTCCAATTCCACGAGCAGTACTTC

J: TRBJ1-1
size: few
D: -
V: TRBV28
CDR3: CASSLDRRTEAFF
DNA: TGTGCCAGCAGTTTAGACCGGAGGACTGAAGCTTTCTTT

J: TRBJ1-5
size: -
D: -
V: TRBV28
CDR3: CASSPSSSNQPQHF
DNA: TGTGCCAGCAGTCCCTCGAGTAGCAATCAGCCCCAGCATTTT

J: TRBJ1-4
size: -
D: -
V: TRBV6-5
CDR3: CASSPYTSTNEKLFF
DNA: TGTGCCAGCAGCCCCTACACTTCAACTAATGAAAAACTGTTTTTT

J: TRBJ2-7
size: -
D: -
V: TRBV27
CDR3: CASSLSQGTLSYEQYF
DNA: TGTGCCAGCAGTTTATCCCAGGGTACTCTGAGCTACGAGCAGTACTTC

J: TRBJ1-1
size: -
D: -
V: TRBV25-1
CDR3: CASSEVGQSEAFF
DNA: TGTGCCAGCAGTGAAGTCGGACAGTCTGAAGCTTTCTTT

J: TRBJ2-6
size: -
D: -
V: TRBV28
CDR3: CASGMNSGANVLTF
DNA: TGTGCCAGTGGGATGAACTCTGGGGCCAACGTCCTGACTTTC

J: TRBJ2-1
size: -
D: TRBD2
V: TRBV28
CDR3: CASSTGLADNEQFF
DNA: TGTGCCAGCAGTACCGGACTAGCCGACAATGAGCAGTTCTTC

J: TRBJ2-7
size: -
D: -
V: TRBV5-1
CDR3: CASSLETGTGYEQYF
DNA: TGCGCCAGCAGCTTGGAAACAGGGACGGGCTACGAGCAGTACTTC

J: TRBJ2-1
size: -
D: TRBD2
V: TRBV25-1
CDR3: CASSDRSGERNEQFF
DNA: TGTGCCAGCAGTGACCGTAGCGGGGAGCGGAATGAGCAGTTCTTC

J: TRBJ2-3
size: -
D: TRBD1
V: TRBV5-1
CDR3: CASSSRTGGNTDTQYF
DNA: TGCGCCAGCAGCTCTCGGACAGGGGGGAACACAGATACGCAGTATTTT

J: TRBJ1-5
size: -
D: -
V: TRBV27
CDR3: CASSQFQGISNQPQHF
DNA: TGTGCCAGCAGTCAATTTCAGGGGATCAGCAATCAGCCCCAGCATTTT

J: TRBJ1-1
size: -
D: -
V: TRBV19
CDR3: CASRGGRGNTEAFF
DNA: TGTGCCAGTAGGGGGGGGCGCGGGAACACTGAAGCTTTCTTT

J: TRBJ2-7
size: -
D: -
V: TRBV9
CDR3: CASSDDYLGNYEQYF
DNA: TGTGCCAGCAGCGACGACTACCTTGGGAACTACGAGCAGTACTTC

J: TRBJ2-7
size: -
D: TRBD2
V: TRBV4-1
CDR3: CASSQLAGDHEQYF
DNA: TGCGCCAGCAGCCAACTAGCGGGAGACCACGAGCAGTACTTC

J: TRBJ2-7
size: -
D: TRBD2
V: TRBV9
CDR3: CASSVWASGSGEQYF
DNA: TGTGCCAGCAGCGTATGGGCTAGCGGGAGCGGTGAGCAGTACTTC

J: TRBJ2-1
size: -
D: -
V: TRBV2
CDR3: CASSTGQYFGNEQFF
DNA: -

J: TRBJ2-5
size: few
D: -
V: TRBV28
CDR3: CASSTGYQETQYF
DNA: TGTGCCAGCAGTACAGGGTACCAAGAGACCCAGTACTTC

J: TRBJ1-2
size: -
D: TRBD1
V: TRBV25-1
CDR3: CASSEGDRQGWEGYTF
DNA: TGTGCCAGCAGTGAAGGGGACCGACAGGGGTGGGAAGGCTACACCTTC